Given below is one TCR beta chain in context. This sample is part of a study of technical replicates of blood from a few donors. V was trimmed by 0 bases and J by 0 bases, leaving 15 bases between them. Germline V gene lookup returns CDR1 LGHNA and CDR2 YNFKEQ. The CDR3 extends over 19 amino acids. The table came from immunoSEQ multiplex PCR; TCRdb's copy has only in-frame clones and leaves some out. Among tens of thousands of clones listed, approximately 83% were seen once. The source of this sequence is a human donor in good health. Some clones in this sample may be carry-over from other donors' samples. J is TRBJ1-6 and V is TRBV4-2; D is uncertain. Sequenced: PBMCs. CDR3 loop: CASSQEGPGFGSYNSPLHF. The DNA of the CDR3 is TGTGCCAGCAGCCAAGAGGGCCCAGGATTCGGCTCCTATAATTCACCCCTCCACTTT.